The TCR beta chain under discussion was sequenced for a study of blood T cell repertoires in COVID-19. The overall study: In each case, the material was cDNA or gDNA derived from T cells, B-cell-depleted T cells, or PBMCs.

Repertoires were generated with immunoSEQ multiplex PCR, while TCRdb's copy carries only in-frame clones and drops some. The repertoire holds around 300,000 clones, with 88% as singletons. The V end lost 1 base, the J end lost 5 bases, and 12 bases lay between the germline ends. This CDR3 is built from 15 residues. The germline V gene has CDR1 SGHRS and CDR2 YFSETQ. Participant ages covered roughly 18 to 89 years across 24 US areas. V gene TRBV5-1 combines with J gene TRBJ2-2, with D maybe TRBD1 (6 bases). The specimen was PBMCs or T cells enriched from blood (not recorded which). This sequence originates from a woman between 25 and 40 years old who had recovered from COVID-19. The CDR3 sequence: CASSLTGTSTGELFF. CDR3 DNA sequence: TGCGCCAGCAGCTTGACAGGGACCAGTACCGGGGAGCTGTTTTTT.